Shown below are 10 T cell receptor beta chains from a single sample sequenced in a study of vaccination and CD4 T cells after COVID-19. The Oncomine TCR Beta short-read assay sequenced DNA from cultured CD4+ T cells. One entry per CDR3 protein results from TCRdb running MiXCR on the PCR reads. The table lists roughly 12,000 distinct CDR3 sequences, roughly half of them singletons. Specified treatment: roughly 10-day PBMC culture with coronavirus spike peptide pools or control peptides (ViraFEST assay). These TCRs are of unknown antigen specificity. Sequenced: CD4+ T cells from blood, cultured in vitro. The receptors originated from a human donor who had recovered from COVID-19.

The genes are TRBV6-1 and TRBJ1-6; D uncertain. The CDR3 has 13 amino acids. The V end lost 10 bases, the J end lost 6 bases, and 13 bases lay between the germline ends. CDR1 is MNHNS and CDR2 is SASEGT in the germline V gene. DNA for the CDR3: TGTGCCATTACGAGCACACGTAATTCACCCCTCCACTTT. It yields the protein CAITSTRNSPLHF.

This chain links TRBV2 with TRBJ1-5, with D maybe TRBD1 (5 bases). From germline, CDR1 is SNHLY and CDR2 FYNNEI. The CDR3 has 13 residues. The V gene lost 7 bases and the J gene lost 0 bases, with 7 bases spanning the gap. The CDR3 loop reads CASNGGSNQPQHF. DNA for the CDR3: TGTGCCAGCAATGGGGGTAGCAATCAGCCCCAGCATTTT.

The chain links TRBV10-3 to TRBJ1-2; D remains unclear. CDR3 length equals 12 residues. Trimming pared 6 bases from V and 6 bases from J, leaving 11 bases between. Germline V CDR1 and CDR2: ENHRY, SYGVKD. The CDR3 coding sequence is TGTGCCATCAGCCCTGACATGGATGGCTACACCTTC. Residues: CAISPDMDGYTF.

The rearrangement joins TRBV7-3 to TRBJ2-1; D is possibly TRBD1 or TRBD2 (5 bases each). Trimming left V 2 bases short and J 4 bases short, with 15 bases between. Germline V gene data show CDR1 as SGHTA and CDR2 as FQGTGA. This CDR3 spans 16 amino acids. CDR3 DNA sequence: TGTGCCAGCAGCTTAGAGGGGACCTACGGGTACAATGAGCAGTTCTTC. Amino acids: CASSLEGTYGYNEQFF.

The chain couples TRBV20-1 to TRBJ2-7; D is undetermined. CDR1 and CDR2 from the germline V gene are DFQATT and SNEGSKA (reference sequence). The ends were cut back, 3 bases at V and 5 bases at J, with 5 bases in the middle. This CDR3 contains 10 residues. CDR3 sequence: CSASNDEQYF. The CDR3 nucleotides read TGCAGTGCTAGTAACGACGAGCAGTACTTC.

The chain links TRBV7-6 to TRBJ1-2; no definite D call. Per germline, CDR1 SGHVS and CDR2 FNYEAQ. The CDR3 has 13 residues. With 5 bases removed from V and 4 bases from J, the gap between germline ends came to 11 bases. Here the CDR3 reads CASSRDEVYGYTF. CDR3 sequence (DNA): TGTGCCAGCAGCCGAGATGAAGTCTATGGCTACACCTTC.

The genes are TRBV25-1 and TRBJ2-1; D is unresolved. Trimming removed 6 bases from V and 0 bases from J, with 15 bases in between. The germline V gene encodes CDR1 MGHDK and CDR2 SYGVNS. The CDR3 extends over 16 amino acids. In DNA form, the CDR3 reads TGTGCCAGCAGAGGGATTGGCGTCAGCTCCTACAATGAGCAGTTCTTC. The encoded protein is CASRGIGVSSYNEQFF. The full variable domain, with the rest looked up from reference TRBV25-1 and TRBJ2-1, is EADIYQTPRYLVIGTGKKITLECSQTMGHDKMYWYQQDPGMELHLIHYSYGVNSTEKGDLSSESTVSRIRTEHFPLTLESARPSHTSQYLCASRGIGVSSYNEQFFGPGTRLTVL.

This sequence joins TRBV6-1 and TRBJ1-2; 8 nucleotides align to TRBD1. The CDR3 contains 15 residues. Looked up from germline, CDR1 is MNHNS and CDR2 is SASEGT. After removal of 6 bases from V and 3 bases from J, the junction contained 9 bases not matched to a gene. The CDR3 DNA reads TGTGCCAGCAGCCTTCGTGCGGGACAGGACTATGGCTACACCTTC. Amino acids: CASSLRAGQDYGYTF.

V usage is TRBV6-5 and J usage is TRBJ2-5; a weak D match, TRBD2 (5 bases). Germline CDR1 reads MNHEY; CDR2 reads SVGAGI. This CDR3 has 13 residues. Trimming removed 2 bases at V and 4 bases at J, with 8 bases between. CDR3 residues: CASSYRGLETQYF. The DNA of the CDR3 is TGTGCCAGCAGTTACCGGGGTTTAGAGACCCAGTACTTC.

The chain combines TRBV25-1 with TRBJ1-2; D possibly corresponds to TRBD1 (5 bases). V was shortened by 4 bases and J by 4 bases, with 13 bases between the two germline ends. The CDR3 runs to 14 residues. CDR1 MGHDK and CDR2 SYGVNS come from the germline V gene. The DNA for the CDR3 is TGTGCCAGCAGTGCACCCGGACAAACCTATGGCTACACCTTC. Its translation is CASSAPGQTYGYTF.